This TCR beta chain emerged from a study of T-cell reconstitution after alpha-beta-depleted transplantation in children. General study points: TCRbeta diversity was high at day 60 in some patients (a result of surviving recipient T cells and thymic progenitors). When one year had passed after transplant, most T-cell counts and diversity came from newly produced T cells. It was reported that alpha-beta T cells came from several hundred expanded graft clones (about two months after transplant).

This CDR3 has 11 residues. The V gene lost 0 bases and the J gene lost 5 bases, with 5 bases spanning the gap. CDR1 is DFQATT and CDR2 is SNEGSKA in the germline V gene (reference sequence). Preparation of the TCRbeta library used unique molecular identifiers. TCRdb re-derived calls from the PCR reads in MiXCR, one entry per CDR3 protein. The sample lists around 600,000 distinct CDR3 sequences; about 21% were seen once. In regard to this clonotype: The antigen remains unidentified. This clone may be a read error of a much larger clone one base away.

The source material was PBMCs, mostly from graft donor cells, sampled 360 days after TCRalphabeta/CD19-depleted stem cell transplant. The clonotype was recovered from a boy younger than two who had a stem cell transplant for acute myeloid leukemia, so the T cells may come from the graft donor. This chain links TRBV20-1 with TRBJ2-7; unclear D gene. CDR3 sequence: CSARDLNEQYF. CDR3 sequence (DNA): TGCAGTGCTAGAGATTTGAACGAGCAGTACTTC.